This TCR beta chain was recovered during a study of T cell repertoires in cytomegalovirus infection (dated by TCRdb to between 2017 and 2020). About the full investigation: The peptide stimulations were aimed at well-studied HLA-B-restricted epitopes as well as recently identified HLA-C-restricted CMV epitopes, whose presentation resists viral immunomodulation. Donor HLA type was relevant to the analysis, as public TCR beta signatures indicated carriage of CMV infection together with the matching HLA type. The research as a whole found: The ex vivo response was dominated by HLA-C-restricted CMV-specific TCR beta clonotypes, which also provided the single most frequent clonotype in two of eight donors. In both this cohort and an independent approximately 370-donor cohort, the cumulative frequency of public TCR beta family members distinguished carriers of CMV infection plus the relevant HLA type.

Comment on this clonotype: This receptor's antigen is unknown. Per-nucleotide qualities are absent, and no much larger clonotype sits a single base away.

The treatment or condition label on this specimen signifies: in vitro stimulation with specific CMV peptide epitopes to enrich CMV-specific T cells. From cysteine to phenylalanine, the CDR3 is 16 amino acids long. The sequence is cut down to CDR3 DNA, 48 bases in frame from base 1. CDR1 and CDR2 (SGHDT, YYEEEE) derive from the germline V gene. Trimming removed 0 bases from V and 0 bases from J, leaving 12 bases between the germline ends. Sequencer: Illumina HiSeq 1500. The public reads were quality trimmed at Q25 with fastp and then assembled into clones with MiXCR by TCRdb, keeping productive beta chains. Every CDR3 protein is listed once, alongside the most common genes and DNA of its rows. This sample gives about 770,000 distinct CDR3 sequences in total; 29% of them show up just once. Under 15% of the sample is taken by the ten largest.

Sequenced material: cultured CD8+ T cells from PBMCs, taken from culture after CMV antigen stimulation. The chain employs TRBV5-6 and TRBJ1-1, with no confidently assigned D gene. This receptor was obtained from a human donor in good health (CMV status not recorded). Some clones in this sample may be carry-over from other donors' samples. CDR3 region: CASSLAKRTLNTEAFF. The nucleotides read TGTGCCAGCAGCTTGGCCAAGCGGACTTTGAACACTGAAGCTTTCTTT.